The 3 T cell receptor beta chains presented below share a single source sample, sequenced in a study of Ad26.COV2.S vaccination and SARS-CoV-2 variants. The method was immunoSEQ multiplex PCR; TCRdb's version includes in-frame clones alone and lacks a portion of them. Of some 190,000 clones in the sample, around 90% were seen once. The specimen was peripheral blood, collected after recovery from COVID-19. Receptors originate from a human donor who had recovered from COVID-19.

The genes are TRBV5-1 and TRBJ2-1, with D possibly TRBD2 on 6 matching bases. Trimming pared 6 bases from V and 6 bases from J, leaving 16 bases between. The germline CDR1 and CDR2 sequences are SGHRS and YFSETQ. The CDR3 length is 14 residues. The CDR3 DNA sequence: TGCGCCAGCAAATGGGAGGAAGTAGGCAATGAGCAGTTCTTC. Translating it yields CASKWEEVGNEQFF. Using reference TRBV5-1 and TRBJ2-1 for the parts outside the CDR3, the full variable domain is KAGVTQTPRYLIKTRGQQVTLSCSPISGHRSVSWYQQTPGQGLQFLFEYFSETQRNKGNFPGRFSGRQFSNSRSEMNVSTLELGDSALYLCASKWEEVGNEQFFGPGTRLTVL.

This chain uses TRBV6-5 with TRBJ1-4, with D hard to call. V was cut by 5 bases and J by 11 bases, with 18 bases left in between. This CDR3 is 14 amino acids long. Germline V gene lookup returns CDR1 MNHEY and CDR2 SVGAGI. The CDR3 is CASSLRQDGWKLFF. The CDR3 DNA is TGTGCCAGCAGTCTGAGGCAAGATGGGTGGAAACTGTTTTTT.

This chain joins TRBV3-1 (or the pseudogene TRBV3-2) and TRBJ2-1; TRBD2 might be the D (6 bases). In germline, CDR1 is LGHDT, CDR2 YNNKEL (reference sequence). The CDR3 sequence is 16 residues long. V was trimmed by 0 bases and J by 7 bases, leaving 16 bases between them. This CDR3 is CASSQDRRVLGNEQFF. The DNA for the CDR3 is TGTGCCAGCAGCCAAGATAGGAGGGTACTAGGAAATGAGCAGTTCTTC.